This T cell receptor beta chain came from a study of CD8+ T cells in alopecia areata. Stated treatment: oral pan-JAK inhibitor, 5-10 mg twice daily. Extraction and reverse transcription of RNA yielded cDNA as the sequencing template. Profiled with immunoSEQ multiplex PCR; TCRdb holds only in-frame clones, not every one. The repertoire holds a few hundred thousand clones, with around two fifths as singletons. As concerns this clone: Its cognate antigen is unknown.

There are 11 residues in the CDR3. The V gene's germline CDR1 is SNHLY and CDR2 FYNNEI. V lost 6 bases and J lost 2, with 5 bases in between. General observations from the study: Against the mouse data, patients shared TCRs less clearly, possibly for HLA reasons.

This sequence was found in a human donor with alopecia areata. The sequenced sample was CD4+ T cells sorted from blood, obtained around week 37, from a patient treated with tofacitinib. This rearrangement joins TRBV2 to TRBJ2-7, with D hard to call. CDR3 coding DNA: TGTGCCAGCAGGGAGACCTACGAGCAGTACTTC. This sequence encodes CASRETYEQYF.